This T cell receptor (beta chain) came from a study of cytomegalovirus exposure and HLA in healthy donors. Study background: Among the approximately 400 genotyped donors, around 85% were placed in the Caucasian-associated ancestry cluster. Study-level results: It has been reported that TCR beta sequences accurately predicted the HLA-A and HLA-B alleles of most subjects. Later findings reportedly placed an Asian-associated ancestry cluster below the approximately 670-donor mean for N-insertions.

Concerning this clone: Its cognate antigen is unknown.

PCR primers comprised 60 Vbeta and 13 Jbeta primers. Clones were read by immunoSEQ multiplex PCR, and TCRdb kept only the in-frame ones, dropping some. The data contain more than 150,000 clones, about 80% of them singletons. Germline V lookup: CDR1 GTSNPN, CDR2 SVGIG (reference sequence). The CDR3 contains 12 residues. V lost 6 bases and J lost 2, with 10 bases in between. The sequenced sample consisted of PBMCs. The genes are TRBV30 and TRBJ1-2; a possible D gene is TRBD1 (6 bases). This sequence originates from a woman between 45 and 60 years old in good health and CMV-seropositive. The CDR3 nucleotides read TGTGCCTGCTGGGGGGGCAACTATGGCTACACCTTC. Protein product: CACWGGNYGYTF.